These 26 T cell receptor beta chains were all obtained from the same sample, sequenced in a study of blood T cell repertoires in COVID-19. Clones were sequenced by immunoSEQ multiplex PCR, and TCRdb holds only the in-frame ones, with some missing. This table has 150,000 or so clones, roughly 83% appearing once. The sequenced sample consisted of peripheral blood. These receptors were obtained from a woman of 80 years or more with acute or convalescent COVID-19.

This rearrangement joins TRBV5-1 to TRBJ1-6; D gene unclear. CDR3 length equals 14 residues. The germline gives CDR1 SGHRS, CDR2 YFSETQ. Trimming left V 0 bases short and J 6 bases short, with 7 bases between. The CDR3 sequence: CASSLDGSNSPLHF. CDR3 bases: TGCGCCAGCAGCTTGGATGGGAGTAATTCACCCCTCCACTTT.

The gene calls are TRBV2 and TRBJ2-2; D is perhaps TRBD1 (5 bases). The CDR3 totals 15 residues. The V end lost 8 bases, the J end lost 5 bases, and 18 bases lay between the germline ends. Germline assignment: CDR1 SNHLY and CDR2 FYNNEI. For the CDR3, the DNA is TGTGCCAGCCGTAGTGCGGCAGGGTGGACCGGGGAGCTGTTTTTT. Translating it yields CASRSAAGWTGELFF.

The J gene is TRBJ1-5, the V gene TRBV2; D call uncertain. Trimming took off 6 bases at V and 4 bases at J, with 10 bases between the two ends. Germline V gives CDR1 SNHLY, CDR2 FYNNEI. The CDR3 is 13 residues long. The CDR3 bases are TGTGCCAGCAGCCCCTTGCGGAATCAGCCCCAGCATTTT. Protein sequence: CASSPLRNQPQHF.

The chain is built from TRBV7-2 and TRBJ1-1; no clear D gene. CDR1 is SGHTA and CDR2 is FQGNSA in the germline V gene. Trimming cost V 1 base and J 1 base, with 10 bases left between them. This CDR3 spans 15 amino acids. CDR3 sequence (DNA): TGTGCCAGCAGCTTAGTGGGAGACAAGAACACTGAAGCTTTCTTT. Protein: CASSLVGDKNTEAFF. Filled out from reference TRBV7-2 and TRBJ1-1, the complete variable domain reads GAGVSQSPSNKVTEKGKDVELRCDPISGHTALYWYRQSLGQGLEFLIYFQGNSAPDKSGLPSDRFSAERTGGSVSTLTIQRTQQEDSAVYLCASSLVGDKNTEAFFGQGTRLTVV.

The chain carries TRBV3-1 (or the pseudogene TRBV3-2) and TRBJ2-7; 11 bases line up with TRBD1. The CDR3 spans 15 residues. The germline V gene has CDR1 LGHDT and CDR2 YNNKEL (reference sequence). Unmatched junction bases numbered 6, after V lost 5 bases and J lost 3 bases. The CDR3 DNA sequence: TGTGCCAGCAGCAAAGGGACAGGGGGTCTCTACGAGCAGTACTTC. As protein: CASSKGTGGLYEQYF.

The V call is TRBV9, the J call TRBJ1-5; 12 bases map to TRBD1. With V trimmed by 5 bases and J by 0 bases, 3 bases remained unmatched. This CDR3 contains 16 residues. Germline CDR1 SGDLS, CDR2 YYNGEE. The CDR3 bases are TGTGCCAGCAGGGGACAGGGGGCCCATAGCAATCAGCCCCAGCATTTT. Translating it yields CASRGQGAHSNQPQHF.

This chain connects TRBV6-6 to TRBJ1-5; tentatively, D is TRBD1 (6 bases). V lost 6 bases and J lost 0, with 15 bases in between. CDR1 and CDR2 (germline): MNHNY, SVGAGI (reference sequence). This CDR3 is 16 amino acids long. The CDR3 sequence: CASRPGTLDSNQPQHF. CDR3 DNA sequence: TGTGCCAGCAGACCCGGGACACTTGATAGCAATCAGCCCCAGCATTTT.

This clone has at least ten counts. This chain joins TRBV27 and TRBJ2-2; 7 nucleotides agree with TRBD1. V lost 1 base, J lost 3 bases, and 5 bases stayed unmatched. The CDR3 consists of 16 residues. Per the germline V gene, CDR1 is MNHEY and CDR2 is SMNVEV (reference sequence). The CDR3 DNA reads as TGTGCCAGCAGTTTATACAGGGGTGGGTACACCGGGGAGCTGTTTTTT. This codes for CASSLYRGGYTGELFF.

The CDR3 loop is CASSFQGKGRDYGYTF. CDR3 DNA: TGCGCCAGCAGCTTTCAGGGGAAGGGGCGCGACTATGGCTACACCTTC. The chain is built from TRBV5-1 and TRBJ1-2, with D possibly being TRBD1 (6 bases). From germline, CDR1 is SGHRS and CDR2 YFSETQ. The CDR3 is 16 residues long. The ends were cut back, 2 bases at V and 3 bases at J, with 17 bases in the middle.

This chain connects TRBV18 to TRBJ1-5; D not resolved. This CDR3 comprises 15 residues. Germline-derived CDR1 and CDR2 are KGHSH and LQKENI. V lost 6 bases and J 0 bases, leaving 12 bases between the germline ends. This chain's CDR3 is CASSVGRVSNQPQHF. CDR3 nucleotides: TGTGCCAGCTCCGTAGGGAGGGTTAGCAATCAGCCCCAGCATTTT.

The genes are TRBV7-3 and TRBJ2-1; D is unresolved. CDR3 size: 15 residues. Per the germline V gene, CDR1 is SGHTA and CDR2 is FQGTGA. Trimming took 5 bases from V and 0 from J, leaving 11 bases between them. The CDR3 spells CASSLRLDSYNEQFF. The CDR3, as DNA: TGTGCCAGCAGCCTCCGACTGGACTCCTACAATGAGCAGTTCTTC.

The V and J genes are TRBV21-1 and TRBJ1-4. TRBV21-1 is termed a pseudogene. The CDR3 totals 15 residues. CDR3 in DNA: TGTGCCAGCAGCAAACTGAGTGCAACTAATGAAAAACTGTTTTTT. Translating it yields CASSKLSATNEKLFF.

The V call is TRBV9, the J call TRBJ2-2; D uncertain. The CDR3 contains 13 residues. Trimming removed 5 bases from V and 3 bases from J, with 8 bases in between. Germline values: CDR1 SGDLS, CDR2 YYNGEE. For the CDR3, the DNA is TGTGCCAGCAGTGAGGTGTACACCGGGGAGCTGTTTTTT. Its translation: CASSEVYTGELFF.

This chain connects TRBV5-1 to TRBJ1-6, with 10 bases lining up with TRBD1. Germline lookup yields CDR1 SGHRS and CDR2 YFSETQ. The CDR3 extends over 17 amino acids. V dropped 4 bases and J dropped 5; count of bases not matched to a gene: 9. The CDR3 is CASSTGPGTGDNSPLHF. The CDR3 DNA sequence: TGCGCCAGCAGCACGGGTCCCGGGACAGGGGATAATTCACCCCTCCACTTT.

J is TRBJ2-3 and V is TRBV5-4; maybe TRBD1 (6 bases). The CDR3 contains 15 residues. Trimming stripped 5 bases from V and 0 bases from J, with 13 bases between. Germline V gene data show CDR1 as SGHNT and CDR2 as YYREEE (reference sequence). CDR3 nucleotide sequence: TGTGCCAGCAGTTCCGGGACACATAGCACAGATACGCAGTATTTT. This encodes CASSSGTHSTDTQYF.

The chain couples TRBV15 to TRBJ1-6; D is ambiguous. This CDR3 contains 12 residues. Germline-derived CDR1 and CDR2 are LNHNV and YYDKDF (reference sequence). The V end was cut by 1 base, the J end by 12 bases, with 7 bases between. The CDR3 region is CATSRVGVPLHF. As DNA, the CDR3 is TGTGCCACCAGCAGAGTGGGAGTACCCCTCCACTTT. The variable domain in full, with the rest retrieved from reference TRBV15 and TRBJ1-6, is DAMVIQNPRYQVTQFGKPVTLSCSQTLNHNVMYWYQQKSSQAPKLLFHYYDKDFNNEADTPDNFQSRRPNTSFCFLDIRSPGLGDTAMYLCATSRVGVPLHFGNGTRLTVT.

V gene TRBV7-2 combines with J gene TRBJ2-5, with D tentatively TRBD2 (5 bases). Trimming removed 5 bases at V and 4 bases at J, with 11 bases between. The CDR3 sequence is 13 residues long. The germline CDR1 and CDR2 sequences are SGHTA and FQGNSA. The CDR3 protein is CASSKDWIETQYF. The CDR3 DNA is TGTGCCAGCAGCAAGGACTGGATAGAGACCCAGTACTTC.

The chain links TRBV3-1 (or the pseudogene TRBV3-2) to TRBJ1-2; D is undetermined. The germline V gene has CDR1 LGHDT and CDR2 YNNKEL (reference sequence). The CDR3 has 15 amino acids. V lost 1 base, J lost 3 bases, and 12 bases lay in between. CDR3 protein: CASSQGKGEDYGYTF. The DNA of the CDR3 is TGTGCCAGCAGCCAAGGTAAGGGAGAGGACTATGGCTACACCTTC.

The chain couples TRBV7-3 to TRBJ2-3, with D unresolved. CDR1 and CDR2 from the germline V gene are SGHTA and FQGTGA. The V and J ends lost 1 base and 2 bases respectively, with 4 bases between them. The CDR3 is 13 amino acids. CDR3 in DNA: TGTGCCAGCAGCTTAAGGCCCACAGATACGCAGTATTTT. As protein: CASSLRPTDTQYF.

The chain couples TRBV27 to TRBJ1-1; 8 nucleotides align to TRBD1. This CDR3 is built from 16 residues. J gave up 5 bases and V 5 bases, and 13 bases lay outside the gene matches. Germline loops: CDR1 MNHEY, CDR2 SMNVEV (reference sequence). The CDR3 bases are TGTGCCAGCAGTACATCGCCCGGACAGGGCAGAACTGAAGCTTTCTTT. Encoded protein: CASSTSPGQGRTEAFF.

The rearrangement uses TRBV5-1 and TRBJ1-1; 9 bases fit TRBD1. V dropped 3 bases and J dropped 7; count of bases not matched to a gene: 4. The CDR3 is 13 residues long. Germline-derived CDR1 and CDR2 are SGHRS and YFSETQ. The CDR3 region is CASSSGTGFEAFF. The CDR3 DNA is TGCGCCAGCAGCTCGGGGACAGGGTTTGAAGCTTTCTTT.

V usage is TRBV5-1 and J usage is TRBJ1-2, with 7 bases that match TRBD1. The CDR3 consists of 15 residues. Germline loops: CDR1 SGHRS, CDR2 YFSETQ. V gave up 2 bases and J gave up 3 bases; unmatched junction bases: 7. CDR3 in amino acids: CASSLGQAVYYGYTF. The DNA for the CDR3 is TGCGCCAGCAGCTTAGGACAGGCCGTTTACTATGGCTACACCTTC.

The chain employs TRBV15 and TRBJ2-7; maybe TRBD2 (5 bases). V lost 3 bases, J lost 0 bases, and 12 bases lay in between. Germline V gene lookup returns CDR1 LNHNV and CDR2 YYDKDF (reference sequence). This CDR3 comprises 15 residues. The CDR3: CATSSPGKGSYEQYF. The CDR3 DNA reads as TGTGCCACCAGCAGTCCGGGGAAGGGCTCCTACGAGCAGTACTTC.

CDR3 sequence: CASSPRQGVDGYTF. The CDR3 coding sequence is TGCGCCAGCAGCCCTAGACAGGGAGTTGATGGCTACACCTTC. The chain has TRBV5-1 and TRBJ1-2, with TRBD1 matching 7 bases. Per the germline V gene, CDR1 is SGHRS and CDR2 is YFSETQ. V trimming: 4 bases; J trimming: 6 bases; junction bases outside the gene matches: 9. The CDR3 contains 14 residues.

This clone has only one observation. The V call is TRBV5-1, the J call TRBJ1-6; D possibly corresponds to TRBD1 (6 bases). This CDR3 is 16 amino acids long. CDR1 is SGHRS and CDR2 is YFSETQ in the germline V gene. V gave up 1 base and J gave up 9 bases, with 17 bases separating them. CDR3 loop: CASSLQEPRGGSPLHF. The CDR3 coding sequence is TGCGCCAGCAGCTTGCAGGAACCCAGGGGTGGTTCACCCCTCCACTTT. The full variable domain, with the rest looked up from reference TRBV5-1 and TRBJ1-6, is KAGVTQTPRYLIKTRGQQVTLSCSPISGHRSVSWYQQTPGQGLQFLFEYFSETQRNKGNFPGRFSGRQFSNSRSEMNVSTLELGDSALYLCASSLQEPRGGSPLHFGNGTRLTVT.

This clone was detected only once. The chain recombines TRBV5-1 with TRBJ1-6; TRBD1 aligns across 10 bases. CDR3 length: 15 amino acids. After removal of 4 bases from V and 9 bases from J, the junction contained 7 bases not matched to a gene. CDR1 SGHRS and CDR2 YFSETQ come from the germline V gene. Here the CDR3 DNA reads TGCGCCAGCAGCGCCGGACAGGGGGTATCTTCACCCCTCCACTTT. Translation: CASSAGQGVSSPLHF.